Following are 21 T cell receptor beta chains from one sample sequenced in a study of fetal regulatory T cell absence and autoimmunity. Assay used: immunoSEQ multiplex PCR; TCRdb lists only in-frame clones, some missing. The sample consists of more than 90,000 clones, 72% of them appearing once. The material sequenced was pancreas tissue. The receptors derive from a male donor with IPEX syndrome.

The CDR3 sequence is CASSQTGTGNTEAFF. Written as DNA, the CDR3 is TGCGCCAGCAGCCAAACCGGGACAGGGAACACTGAAGCTTTCTTT. The chain recombines TRBV4-1 with TRBJ1-1; 8 nucleotides line up with TRBD1. Trimming cost V 2 bases and J 1 base; bases outside gene matches: 3. Germline CDR1 reads MGHRA; CDR2 reads YSYEKL. The CDR3 loop spans 15 amino acids.

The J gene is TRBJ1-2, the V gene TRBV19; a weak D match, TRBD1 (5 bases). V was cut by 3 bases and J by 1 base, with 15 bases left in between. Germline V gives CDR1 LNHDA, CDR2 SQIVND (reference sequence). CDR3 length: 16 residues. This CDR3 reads CASSILAGWINYGYTF. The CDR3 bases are TGTGCCAGTAGTATTCTTGCAGGGTGGATTAACTATGGCTACACCTTC. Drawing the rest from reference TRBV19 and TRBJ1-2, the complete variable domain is DGGITQSPKYLFRKEGQNVTLSCEQNLNHDAMYWYRQDPGQGLRLIYYSQIVNDFQKGDIAEGYSVSREKKESFPLTVTSAQKNPTAFYLCASSILAGWINYGYTFGSGTRLTVV.

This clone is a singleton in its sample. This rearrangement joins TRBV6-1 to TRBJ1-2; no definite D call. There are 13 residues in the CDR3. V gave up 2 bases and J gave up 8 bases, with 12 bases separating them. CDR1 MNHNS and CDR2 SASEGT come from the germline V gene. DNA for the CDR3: TGTGCCAGCAGTGAACATGGGGAAGGGGGCTACACCTTC. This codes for CASSEHGEGGYTF.

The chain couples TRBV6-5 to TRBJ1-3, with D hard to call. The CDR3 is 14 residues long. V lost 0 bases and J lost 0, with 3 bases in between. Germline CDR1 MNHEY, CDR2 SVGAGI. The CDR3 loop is CASSYSLSGNTIYF. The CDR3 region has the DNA TGTGCCAGCAGTTACTCGCTCTCTGGAAACACCATATATTTT.

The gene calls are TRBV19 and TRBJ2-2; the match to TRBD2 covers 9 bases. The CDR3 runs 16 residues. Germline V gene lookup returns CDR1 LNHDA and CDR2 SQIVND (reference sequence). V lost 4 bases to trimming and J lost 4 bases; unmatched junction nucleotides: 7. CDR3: CASSTPAGGSTGELFF. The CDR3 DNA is TGTGCCAGTAGTACCCCGGCGGGGGGGAGCACCGGGGAGCTGTTTTTT. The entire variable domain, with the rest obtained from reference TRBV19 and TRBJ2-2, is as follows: DGGITQSPKYLFRKEGQNVTLSCEQNLNHDAMYWYRQDPGQGLRLIYYSQIVNDFQKGDIAEGYSVSREKKESFPLTVTSAQKNPTAFYLCASSTPAGGSTGELFFGEGSRLTVL.

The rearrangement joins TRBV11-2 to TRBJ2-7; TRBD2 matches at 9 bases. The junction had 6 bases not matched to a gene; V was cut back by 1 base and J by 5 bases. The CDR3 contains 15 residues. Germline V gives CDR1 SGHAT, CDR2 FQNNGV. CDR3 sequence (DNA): TGTGCCAGCAGCTTAGTGGCTAGCGGGGTCCACGAGCAGTACTTC. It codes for CASSLVASGVHEQYF.

The CDR3 nucleotides read TGTGCCAGCAGCGCCCCCGGGGGGCAGGTGAACTATGGCTACACCTTC. Encoded protein: CASSAPGGQVNYGYTF. The gene calls are TRBV9 and TRBJ1-2; D perhaps matches TRBD1 (6 bases). This CDR3 is 16 amino acids long. In germline, CDR1 is SGDLS, CDR2 YYNGEE. Trimming cost V 3 bases and J 2 bases, with 17 bases left between them.

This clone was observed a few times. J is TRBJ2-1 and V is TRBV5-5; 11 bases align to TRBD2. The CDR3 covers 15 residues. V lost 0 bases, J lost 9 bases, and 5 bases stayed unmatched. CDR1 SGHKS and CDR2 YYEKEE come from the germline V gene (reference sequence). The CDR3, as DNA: TGTGCCAGCAGCTTGGCTAATAGCGGGAGGGGTGAGCAGTTCTTC. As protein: CASSLANSGRGEQFF. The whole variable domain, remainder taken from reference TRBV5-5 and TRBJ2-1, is DAGVTQSPTHLIKTRGQQVTLRCSPISGHKSVSWYQQVLGQGPQFIFQYYEKEERGRGNFPDRFSARQFPNYSSELNVNALLLGDSALYLCASSLANSGRGEQFFGPGTRLTVL.

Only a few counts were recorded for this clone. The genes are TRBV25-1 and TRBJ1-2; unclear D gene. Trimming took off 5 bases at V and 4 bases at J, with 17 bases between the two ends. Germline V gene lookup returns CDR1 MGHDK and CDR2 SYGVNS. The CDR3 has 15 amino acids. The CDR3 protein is CASSQSGRTFYGYTF. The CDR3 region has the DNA TGTGCCAGCAGTCAAAGTGGGAGGACGTTCTATGGCTACACCTTC.

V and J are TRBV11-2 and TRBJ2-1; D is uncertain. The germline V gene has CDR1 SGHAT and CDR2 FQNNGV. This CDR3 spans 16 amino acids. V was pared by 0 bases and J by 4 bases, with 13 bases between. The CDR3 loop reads CASSLEPLPAYNEQFF. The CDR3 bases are TGTGCCAGCAGCTTAGAACCGCTTCCGGCTTACAATGAGCAGTTCTTC.

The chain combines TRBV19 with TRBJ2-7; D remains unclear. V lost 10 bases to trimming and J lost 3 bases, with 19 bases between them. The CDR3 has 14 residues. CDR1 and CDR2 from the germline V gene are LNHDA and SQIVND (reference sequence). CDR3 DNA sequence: TGTGCCAACAAATACTGGACGGAGTTCTACGAGCAGTACTTC. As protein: CANKYWTEFYEQYF.

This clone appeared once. The CDR3 region has the DNA TGTGCCAGCAGCTCACGGACGCAAGAGACCCAGTACTTC. Translating it yields CASSSRTQETQYF. The gene calls are TRBV5-8 and TRBJ2-5; D remains unclear. This CDR3 is built from 13 residues. In germline, CDR1 is SGHTS, CDR2 YDEGEE. V lost 3 bases to trimming and J lost 2 bases, with 8 bases between them.

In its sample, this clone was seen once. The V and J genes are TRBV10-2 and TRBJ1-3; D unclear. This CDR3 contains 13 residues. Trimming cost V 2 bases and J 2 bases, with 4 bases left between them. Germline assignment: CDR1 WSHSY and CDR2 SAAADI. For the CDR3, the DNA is TGCGCCAGCAGTGAGGGGGCTGGAAACACCATATATTTT. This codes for CASSEGAGNTIYF.

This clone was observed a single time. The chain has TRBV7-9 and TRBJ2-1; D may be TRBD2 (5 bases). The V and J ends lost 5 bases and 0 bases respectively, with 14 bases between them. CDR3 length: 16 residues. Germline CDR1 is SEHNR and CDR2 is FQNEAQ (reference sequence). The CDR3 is CASSPGSGSSYNEQFF. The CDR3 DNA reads TGTGCCAGCAGCCCCGGTTCGGGGAGCTCCTACAATGAGCAGTTCTTC.

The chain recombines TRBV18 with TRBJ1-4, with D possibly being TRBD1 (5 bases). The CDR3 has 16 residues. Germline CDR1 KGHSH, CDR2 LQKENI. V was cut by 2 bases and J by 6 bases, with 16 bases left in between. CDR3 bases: TGTGCCAGCTCACCAACGAAGGGGCAAGGAGATGAAAAACTGTTTTTT. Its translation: CASSPTKGQGDEKLFF.

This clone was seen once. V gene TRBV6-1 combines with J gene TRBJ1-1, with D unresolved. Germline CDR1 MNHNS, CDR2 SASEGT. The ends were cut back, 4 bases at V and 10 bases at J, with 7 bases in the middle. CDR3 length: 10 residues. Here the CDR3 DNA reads TGTGCCAGCAGTGTAGTGTTAGCTTTCTTT. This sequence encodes CASSVVLAFF.

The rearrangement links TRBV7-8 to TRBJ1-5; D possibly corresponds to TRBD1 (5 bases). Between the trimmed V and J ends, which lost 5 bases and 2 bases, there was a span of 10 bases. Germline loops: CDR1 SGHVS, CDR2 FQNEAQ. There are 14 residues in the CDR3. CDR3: CASSPQVGNQPQHF. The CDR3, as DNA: TGTGCCAGCAGCCCACAGGTGGGCAATCAGCCCCAGCATTTT.

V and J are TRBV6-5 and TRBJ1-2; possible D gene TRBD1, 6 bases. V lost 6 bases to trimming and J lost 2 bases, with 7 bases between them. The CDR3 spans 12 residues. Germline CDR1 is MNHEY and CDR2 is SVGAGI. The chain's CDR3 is CASRTGNYGYTF. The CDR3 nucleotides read TGTGCCAGCAGAACAGGGAACTATGGCTACACCTTC.

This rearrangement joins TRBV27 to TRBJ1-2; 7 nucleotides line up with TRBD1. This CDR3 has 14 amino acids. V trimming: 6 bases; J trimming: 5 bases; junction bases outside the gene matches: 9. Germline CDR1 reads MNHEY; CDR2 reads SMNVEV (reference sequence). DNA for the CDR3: TGTGCCAGCAGCCCGGGACAGTTAACTTATGGCTACACCTTC. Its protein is CASSPGQLTYGYTF.

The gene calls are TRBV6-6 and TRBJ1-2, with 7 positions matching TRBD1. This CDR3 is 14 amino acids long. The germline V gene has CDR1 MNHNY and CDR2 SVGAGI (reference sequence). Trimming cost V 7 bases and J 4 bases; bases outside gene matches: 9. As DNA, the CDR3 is TGTGCCAGCATCACTACCGGGACAGCCTATGGCTACACCTTC. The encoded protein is CASITTGTAYGYTF.

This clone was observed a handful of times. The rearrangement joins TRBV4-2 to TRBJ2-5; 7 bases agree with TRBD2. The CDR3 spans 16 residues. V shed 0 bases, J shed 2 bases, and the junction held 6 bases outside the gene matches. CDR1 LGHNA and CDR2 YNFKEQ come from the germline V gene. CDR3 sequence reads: CASSQDPPSGQETQYF. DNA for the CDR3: TGTGCCAGCAGCCAAGACCCCCCTAGCGGTCAAGAGACCCAGTACTTC.